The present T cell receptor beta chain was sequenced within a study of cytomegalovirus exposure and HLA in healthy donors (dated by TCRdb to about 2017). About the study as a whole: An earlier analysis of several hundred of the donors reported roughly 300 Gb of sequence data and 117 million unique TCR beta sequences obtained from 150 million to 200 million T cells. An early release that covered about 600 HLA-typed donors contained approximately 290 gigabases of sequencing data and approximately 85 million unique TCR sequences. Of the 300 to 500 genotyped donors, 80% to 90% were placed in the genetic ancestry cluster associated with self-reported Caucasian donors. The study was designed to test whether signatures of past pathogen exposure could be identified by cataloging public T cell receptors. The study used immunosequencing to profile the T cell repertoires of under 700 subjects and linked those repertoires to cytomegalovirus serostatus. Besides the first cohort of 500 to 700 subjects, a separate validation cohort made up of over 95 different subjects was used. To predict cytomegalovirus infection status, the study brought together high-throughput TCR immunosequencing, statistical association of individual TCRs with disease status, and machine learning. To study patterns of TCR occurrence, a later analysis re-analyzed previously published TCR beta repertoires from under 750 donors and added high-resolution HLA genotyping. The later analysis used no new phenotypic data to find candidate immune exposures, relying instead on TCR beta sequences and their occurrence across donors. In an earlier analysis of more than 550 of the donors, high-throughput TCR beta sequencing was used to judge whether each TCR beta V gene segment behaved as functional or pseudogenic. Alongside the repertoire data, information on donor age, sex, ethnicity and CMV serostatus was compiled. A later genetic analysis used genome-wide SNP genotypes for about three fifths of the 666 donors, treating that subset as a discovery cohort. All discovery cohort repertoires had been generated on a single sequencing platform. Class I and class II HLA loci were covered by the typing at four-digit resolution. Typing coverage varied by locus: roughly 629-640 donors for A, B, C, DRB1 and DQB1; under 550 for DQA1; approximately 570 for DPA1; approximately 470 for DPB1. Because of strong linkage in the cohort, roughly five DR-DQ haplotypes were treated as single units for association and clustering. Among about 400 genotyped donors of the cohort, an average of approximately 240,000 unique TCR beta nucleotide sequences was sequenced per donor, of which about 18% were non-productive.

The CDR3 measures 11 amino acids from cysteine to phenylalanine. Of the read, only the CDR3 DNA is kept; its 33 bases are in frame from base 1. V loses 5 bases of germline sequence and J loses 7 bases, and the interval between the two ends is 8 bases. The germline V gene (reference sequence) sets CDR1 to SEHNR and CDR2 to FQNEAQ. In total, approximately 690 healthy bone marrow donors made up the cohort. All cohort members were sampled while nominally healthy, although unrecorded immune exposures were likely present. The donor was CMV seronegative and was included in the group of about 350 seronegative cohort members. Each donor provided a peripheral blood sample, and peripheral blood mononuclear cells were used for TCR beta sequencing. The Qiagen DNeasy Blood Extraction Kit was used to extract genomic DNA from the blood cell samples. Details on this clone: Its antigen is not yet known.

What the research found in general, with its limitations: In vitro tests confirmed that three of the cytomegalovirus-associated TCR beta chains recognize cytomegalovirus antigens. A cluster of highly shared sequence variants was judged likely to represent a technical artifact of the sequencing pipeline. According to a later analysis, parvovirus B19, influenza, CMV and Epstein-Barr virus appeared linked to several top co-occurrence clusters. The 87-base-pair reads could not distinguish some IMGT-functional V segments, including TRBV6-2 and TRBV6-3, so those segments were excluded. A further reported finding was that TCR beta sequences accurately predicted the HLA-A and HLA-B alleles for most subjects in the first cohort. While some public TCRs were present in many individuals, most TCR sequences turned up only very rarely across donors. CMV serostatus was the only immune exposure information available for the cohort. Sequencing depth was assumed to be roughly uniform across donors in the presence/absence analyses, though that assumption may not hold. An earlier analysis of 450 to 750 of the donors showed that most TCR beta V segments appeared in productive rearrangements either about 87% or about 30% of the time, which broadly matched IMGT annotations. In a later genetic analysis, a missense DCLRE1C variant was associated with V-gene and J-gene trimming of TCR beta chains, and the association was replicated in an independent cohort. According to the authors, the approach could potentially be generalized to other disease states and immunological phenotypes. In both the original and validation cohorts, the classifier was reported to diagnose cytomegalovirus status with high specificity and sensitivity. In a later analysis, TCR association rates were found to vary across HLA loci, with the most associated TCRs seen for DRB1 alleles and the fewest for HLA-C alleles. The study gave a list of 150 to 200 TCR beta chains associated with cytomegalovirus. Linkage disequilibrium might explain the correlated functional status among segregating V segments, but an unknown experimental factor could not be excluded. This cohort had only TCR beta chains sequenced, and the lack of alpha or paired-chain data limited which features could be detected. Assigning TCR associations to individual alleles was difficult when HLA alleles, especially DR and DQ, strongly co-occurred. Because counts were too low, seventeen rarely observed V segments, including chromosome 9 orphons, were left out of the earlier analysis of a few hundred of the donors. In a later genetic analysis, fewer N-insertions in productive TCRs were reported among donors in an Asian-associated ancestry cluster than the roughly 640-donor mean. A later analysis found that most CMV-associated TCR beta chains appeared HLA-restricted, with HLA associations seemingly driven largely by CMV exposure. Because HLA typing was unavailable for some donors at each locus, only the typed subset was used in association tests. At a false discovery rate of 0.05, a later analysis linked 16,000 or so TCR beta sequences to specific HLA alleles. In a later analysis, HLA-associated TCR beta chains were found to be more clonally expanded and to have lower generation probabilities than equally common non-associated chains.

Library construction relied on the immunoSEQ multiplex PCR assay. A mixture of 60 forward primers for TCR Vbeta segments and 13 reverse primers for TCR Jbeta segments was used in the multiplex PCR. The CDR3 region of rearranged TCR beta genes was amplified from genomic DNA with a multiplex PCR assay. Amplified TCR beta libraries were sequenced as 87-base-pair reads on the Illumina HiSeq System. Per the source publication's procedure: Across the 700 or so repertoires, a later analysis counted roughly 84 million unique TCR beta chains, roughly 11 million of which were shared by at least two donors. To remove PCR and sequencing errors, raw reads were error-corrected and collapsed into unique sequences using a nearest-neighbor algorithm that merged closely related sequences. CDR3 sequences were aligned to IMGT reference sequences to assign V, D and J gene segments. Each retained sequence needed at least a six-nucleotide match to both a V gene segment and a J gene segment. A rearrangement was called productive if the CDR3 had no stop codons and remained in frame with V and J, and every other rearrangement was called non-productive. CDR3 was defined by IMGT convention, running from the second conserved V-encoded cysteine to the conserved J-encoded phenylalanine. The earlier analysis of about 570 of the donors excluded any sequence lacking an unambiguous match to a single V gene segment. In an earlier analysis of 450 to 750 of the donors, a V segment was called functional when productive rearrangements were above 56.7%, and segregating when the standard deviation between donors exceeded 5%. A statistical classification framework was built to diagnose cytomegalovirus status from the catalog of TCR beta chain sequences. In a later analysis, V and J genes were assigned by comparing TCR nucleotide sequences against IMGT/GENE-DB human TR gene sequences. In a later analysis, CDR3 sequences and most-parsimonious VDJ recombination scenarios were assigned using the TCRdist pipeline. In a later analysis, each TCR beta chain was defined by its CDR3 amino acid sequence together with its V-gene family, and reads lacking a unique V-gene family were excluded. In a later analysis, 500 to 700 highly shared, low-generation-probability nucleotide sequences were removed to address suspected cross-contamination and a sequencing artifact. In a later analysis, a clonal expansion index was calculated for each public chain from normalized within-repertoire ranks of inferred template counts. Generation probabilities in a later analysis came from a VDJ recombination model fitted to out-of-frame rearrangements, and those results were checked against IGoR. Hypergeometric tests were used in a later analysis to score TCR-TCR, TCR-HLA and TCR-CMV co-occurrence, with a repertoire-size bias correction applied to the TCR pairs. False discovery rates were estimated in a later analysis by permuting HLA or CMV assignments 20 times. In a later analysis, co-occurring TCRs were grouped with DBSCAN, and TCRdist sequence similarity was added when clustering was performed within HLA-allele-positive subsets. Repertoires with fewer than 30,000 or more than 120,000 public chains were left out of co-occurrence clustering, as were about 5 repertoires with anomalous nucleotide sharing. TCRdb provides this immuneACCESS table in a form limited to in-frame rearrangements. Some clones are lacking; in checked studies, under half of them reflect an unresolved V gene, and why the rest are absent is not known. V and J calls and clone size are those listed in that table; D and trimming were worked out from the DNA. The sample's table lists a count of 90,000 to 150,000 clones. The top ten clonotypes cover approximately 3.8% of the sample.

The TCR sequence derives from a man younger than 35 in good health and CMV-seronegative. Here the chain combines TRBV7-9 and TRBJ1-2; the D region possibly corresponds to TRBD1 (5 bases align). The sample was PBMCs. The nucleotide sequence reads TGTGCCAGCAGCCCACAGGCTGGCTACACCTTC. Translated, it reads CASSPQAGYTF.